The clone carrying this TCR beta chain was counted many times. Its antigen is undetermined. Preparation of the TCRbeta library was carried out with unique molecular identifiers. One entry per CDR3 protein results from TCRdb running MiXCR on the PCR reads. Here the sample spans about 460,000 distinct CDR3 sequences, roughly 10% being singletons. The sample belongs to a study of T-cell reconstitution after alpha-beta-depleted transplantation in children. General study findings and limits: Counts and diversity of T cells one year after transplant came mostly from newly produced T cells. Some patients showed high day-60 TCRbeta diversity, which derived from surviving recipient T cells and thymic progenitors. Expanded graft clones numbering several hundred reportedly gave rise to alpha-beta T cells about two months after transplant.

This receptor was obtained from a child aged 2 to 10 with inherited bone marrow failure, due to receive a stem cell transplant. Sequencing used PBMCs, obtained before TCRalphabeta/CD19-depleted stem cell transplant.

As DNA, the CDR3 is TGTGCCAGCAGCGAGCCGGGACTAGCGGGAAAGCAGTACTTC. This translates into CASSEPGLAGKQYF. The genes are TRBV28 and TRBJ2-7; 13 bases match TRBD2. CDR1 is MDHEN and CDR2 is SYDVKM in the germline V gene. J lost 8 bases, V lost 6 bases, and 7 bases had no gene match. The length of the CDR3 is 14 residues.